These T cell receptor beta chains were read from a single sample in a study of molecular identifiers for immune sequencing clone quantification. One entry per CDR3 protein, called by TCRdb with MiXCR from the PCR reads. The table includes some 680,000 distinct CDR3 sequences, 25% detected once. Sequencing was performed on naive CD8+ T cells from blood, with Jurkat cell RNA spiked in. The receptors here all came from a human donor in good health. Some libraries in this study had Jurkat cell RNA spiked in. CDR3s include the opening cysteine and the closing phenylalanine or tryptophan. The order of the fields is CDR3 DNA, CDR3 protein, D gene, clone size, J gene, V gene. The D gene is left open where the match is weak. Clone size is given for some rows only: seen once, a few or many times, or a class if the clone is expanded.

CDR3nt: TGTGCCAGCAACGAGGGACTAGCAAAAAGCACGGATACGCAGTATTTT
CDR3aa: CASNEGLAKSTDTQYF
d_gene: TRBD2
abundance: .
j_gene: TRBJ2-3
v_gene: TRBV9

CDR3nt: TGTGCCAGCTGCCCTCTCGGACTAGCGGTTTCCTACGAGCAGTACTTC
CDR3aa: CASCPLGLAVSYEQYF
d_gene: TRBD2
abundance: .
j_gene: TRBJ2-7
v_gene: TRBV6-2/TRBV6-3

CDR3nt: TGCAGTGCTAGAGCGGCTAGCGGGGTATCGGTTTACGAGCAGTACTTC
CDR3aa: CSARAASGVSVYEQYF
d_gene: TRBD2
abundance: few
j_gene: TRBJ2-7
v_gene: TRBV20-1

CDR3nt: TGTGCCAGCAGCTTCGCGGGGGGAGGCGACGAGCAGTACTTC
CDR3aa: CASSFAGGGDEQYF
d_gene: TRBD2
abundance: few
j_gene: TRBJ2-7
v_gene: TRBV5-4

CDR3nt: TGTGCCTGGAGTATGACTCCCGGGGAGCTGTTTTTT
CDR3aa: CAWSMTPGELFF
d_gene: .
abundance: many
j_gene: TRBJ2-2
v_gene: TRBV30

CDR3nt: TGTGCCAGCAGTGAGTTGGGGGTAAACACTGAAGCTTTCTTT
CDR3aa: CASSELGVNTEAFF
d_gene: .
abundance: many
j_gene: TRBJ1-1
v_gene: TRBV2

CDR3nt: TGTGCCAGCAGTGCAGCAGGGGTTCAGCCCCAGCATTTT
CDR3aa: CASSAAGVQPQHF
d_gene: .
abundance: many
j_gene: TRBJ1-5
v_gene: TRBV12-3/TRBV12-4

CDR3nt: TGTGCCAGTTCGACAGGGGTACAAGAGACCCAGTACTTC
CDR3aa: CASSTGVQETQYF
d_gene: TRBD1
abundance: many
j_gene: TRBJ2-5
v_gene: TRBV19

CDR3nt: TGTGCCAGCAGCCTTTCGGAGAGGGAGACCCTTAACTATGGCTACACCTTC
CDR3aa: CASSLSERETLNYGYTF
d_gene: .
abundance: few
j_gene: TRBJ1-2
v_gene: TRBV13

CDR3nt: TGTGCCAGCAGCCTAGGGACAGGGCGTTGGGAGGAGCAGTACTTC
CDR3aa: CASSLGTGRWEEQYF
d_gene: TRBD1
abundance: many
j_gene: TRBJ2-7
v_gene: TRBV7-9

CDR3nt: TGTGCCAGCAGTTTAAGGCGGCAATACATTCAGTACTTC
CDR3aa: CASSLRRQYIQYF
d_gene: .
abundance: many
j_gene: TRBJ2-4
v_gene: TRBV27

CDR3nt: TGTGCCAGCAGCTCCGGGACTTCCTACGAGCAGTACTTC
CDR3aa: CASSSGTSYEQYF
d_gene: .
abundance: many
j_gene: TRBJ2-7
v_gene: TRBV7-2

CDR3nt: TGTGCCAGCAGCCAGGCGGGGGGTGCCGCTTTCTTT
CDR3aa: CASSQAGGAAFF
d_gene: .
abundance: .
j_gene: TRBJ1-1
v_gene: TRBV14

CDR3nt: TGTGCCAGCAGCTCCAAGATTTCGGAAGACAGGAGCTCCTATAATTCACCCCTCCACTTT
CDR3aa: CASSSKISEDRSSYNSPLHF
d_gene: .
abundance: few
j_gene: TRBJ1-6
v_gene: TRBV7-8

CDR3nt: TGCGCCAGCAGCCAGACAGGGGGAAGCTCCTACGAGCAGTACTTC
CDR3aa: CASSQTGGSSYEQYF
d_gene: TRBD1
abundance: many
j_gene: TRBJ2-7
v_gene: TRBV4-1

CDR3nt: TGTGCCAGCAGTTACTCGAGCGGGGAGACCCAGTACTTC
CDR3aa: CASSYSSGETQYF
d_gene: .
abundance: .
j_gene: TRBJ2-5
v_gene: TRBV6-5

CDR3nt: TGCGCCAGCAGCCAAGTCGCAGGGCAAAACACTGAAGCTTTCTTT
CDR3aa: CASSQVAGQNTEAFF
d_gene: .
abundance: many
j_gene: TRBJ1-1
v_gene: TRBV4-3

CDR3nt: TGTGCCAGCAGTTGGGACAGCCTGAACACTGAAGCTTTCTTT
CDR3aa: CASSWDSLNTEAFF
d_gene: TRBD1
abundance: many
j_gene: TRBJ1-1
v_gene: TRBV27

CDR3nt: TGTGCCAGCAGAACCTCCTGGGGCGAGCAGTACTTC
CDR3aa: CASRTSWGEQYF
d_gene: .
abundance: many
j_gene: TRBJ2-7
v_gene: TRBV27

CDR3nt: TGTGCCATCAGTGAGGCGGGCACTGAAGCTTTCTTT
CDR3aa: CAISEAGTEAFF
d_gene: .
abundance: .
j_gene: TRBJ1-1
v_gene: TRBV10-3

CDR3nt: TGCGCCAGCAGCCAAGACCTGAACACTGCAGCTTTCTTT
CDR3aa: CASSQDLNTAAFF
d_gene: .
abundance: .
j_gene: TRBJ1-1
v_gene: TRBV4-3

CDR3nt: TGTGCCAGCAGCGATGGCGTGGGGACAGGGTTCTACGAGCAGTACTTC
CDR3aa: CASSDGVGTGFYEQYF
d_gene: TRBD1
abundance: few
j_gene: TRBJ2-7
v_gene: TRBV9

CDR3nt: TGTGCCAGCAGTTACATCGGGAAGGTCACCGGGGAGCTGTTTTTT
CDR3aa: CASSYIGKVTGELFF
d_gene: .
abundance: few
j_gene: TRBJ2-2
v_gene: TRBV6-6

CDR3nt: TGTGCCAGCAGCCCTCCCACGGGGATGAACACTGAAACTTTCTTT
CDR3aa: CASSPPTGMNTETFF
d_gene: .
abundance: .
j_gene: TRBJ1-1
v_gene: TRBV7-3

CDR3nt: TGCGCCAGCAGCCAAGGTCGGGTTGAGCAGTTCTTC
CDR3aa: CASSQGRVEQFF
d_gene: .
abundance: many
j_gene: TRBJ2-1
v_gene: TRBV4-1

CDR3nt: TGTGCCAGCAGCTTATATCAGACTGGGGCCAACGTCCTGACTTTC
CDR3aa: CASSLYQTGANVLTF
d_gene: .
abundance: many
j_gene: TRBJ2-6
v_gene: TRBV7-6

CDR3nt: TGTGCCAGCCTTGGACAGGGTTTAGAGGAGACCCAGTACTTC
CDR3aa: CASLGQGLEETQYF
d_gene: TRBD1
abundance: many
j_gene: TRBJ2-5
v_gene: TRBV25-1

CDR3nt: TGCGCCAGCAGCCTCACCGGGGCAGGGGGCTACGAGCAGTACTTC
CDR3aa: CASSLTGAGGYEQYF
d_gene: TRBD1
abundance: .
j_gene: TRBJ2-7
v_gene: TRBV4-3

CDR3nt: TGCAGTGCTCCCGGGACAGGGGAAATATCCAACTATGGCTACACCTTC
CDR3aa: CSAPGTGEISNYGYTF
d_gene: TRBD1
abundance: few
j_gene: TRBJ1-2
v_gene: TRBV20-1

CDR3nt: TGTGCCAGCAGCTTGGGAGGGGCCTTAGGCCAGCCCCAGCATTTT
CDR3aa: CASSLGGALGQPQHF
d_gene: .
abundance: few
j_gene: TRBJ1-5
v_gene: TRBV5-6

CDR3nt: TGTGCCAGCAGCTTGGACGGAAGGGTCTCAGATACGCAGTATTTT
CDR3aa: CASSLDGRVSDTQYF
d_gene: .
abundance: few
j_gene: TRBJ2-3
v_gene: TRBV5-6

CDR3nt: TGCAGTGCTAGAGTCCCGACTGGCTACGAGCAGTCCTTC
CDR3aa: CSARVPTGYEQSF
d_gene: .
abundance: .
j_gene: TRBJ2-7
v_gene: TRBV20-1

CDR3nt: TGCGCCAGCAGCCAAGTGGGAGGACAGGGCTTTGAAGCTTTCTTT
CDR3aa: CASSQVGGQGFEAFF
d_gene: TRBD1
abundance: many
j_gene: TRBJ1-1
v_gene: TRBV4-1